This T cell receptor (beta chain) stems from a study of blood T cell repertoires in COVID-19. Overall study context: Samples of COVID-19 (acute and convalescent) were obtained from the United States, Italy and Spain. Sources were T cells, B-cell-depleted T cells, or PBMCs; the material itself was cDNA or gDNA.

The CDR3 totals 17 residues. V was pared by 4 bases and J by 5 bases, with 12 bases of the junction left unmatched. Looked up from germline, CDR1 is LGHNA and CDR2 is YNFKEQ. Original analysis: Reference gene primer amplification gave nucleated cell count estimates. Some clones are missing from TCRdb's copy, which holds only in-frame ones; the method was immunoSEQ multiplex PCR. V, J and clone size reflect that table, while D and trimming were determined from the DNA. The sample includes about 40,000 clones, around 84% of them seen just once. The receptor was isolated from a human donor in a cohort sampled during active COVID-19. The material sequenced was peripheral blood. The chain couples TRBV4-2 to TRBJ1-5, with 9 bases aligning to TRBD1. The CDR3 here is CASSRSPQGQGDQPQHF. CDR3 nucleotide sequence: TGTGCCAGCAGCCGATCACCCCAGGGACAGGGTGATCAGCCCCAGCATTTT.